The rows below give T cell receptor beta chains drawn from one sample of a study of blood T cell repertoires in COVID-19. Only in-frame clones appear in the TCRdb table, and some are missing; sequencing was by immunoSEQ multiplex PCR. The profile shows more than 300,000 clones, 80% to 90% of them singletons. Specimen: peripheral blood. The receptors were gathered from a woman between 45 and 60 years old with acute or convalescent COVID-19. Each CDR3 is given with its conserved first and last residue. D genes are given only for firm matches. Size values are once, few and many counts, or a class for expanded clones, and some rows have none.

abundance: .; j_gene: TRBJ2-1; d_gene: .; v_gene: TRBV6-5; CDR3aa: CASGNSDKAYNEQFF; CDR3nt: TGTGCCAGCGGCAATTCGGACAAAGCCTACAATGAGCAGTTCTTC
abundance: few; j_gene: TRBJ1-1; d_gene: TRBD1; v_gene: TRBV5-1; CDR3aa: CASSYGQAGGTEAFF; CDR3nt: TGCGCCAGCAGCTACGGACAGGCAGGGGGTACTGAAGCTTTCTTT
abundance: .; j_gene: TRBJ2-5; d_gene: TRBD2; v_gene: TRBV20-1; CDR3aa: CSASPTRSGVGETQYF; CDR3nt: TGCAGTGCTAGTCCAACCCGTAGCGGGGTGGGGGAGACCCAGTACTTC
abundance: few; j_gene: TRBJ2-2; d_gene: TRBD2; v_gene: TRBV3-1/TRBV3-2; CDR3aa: CASSPTGTIQSGELFF; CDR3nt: TGTGCCAGCAGCCCCACCGGGACTATACAGAGCGGGGAGCTGTTTTTT
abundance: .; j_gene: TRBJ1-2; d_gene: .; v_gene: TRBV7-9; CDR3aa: CASTQGTPASYGYTF; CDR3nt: TGTGCCAGCACCCAGGGGACACCGGCGTCCTATGGCTACACCTTC
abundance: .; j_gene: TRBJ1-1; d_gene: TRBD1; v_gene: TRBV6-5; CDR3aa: CASIRDRYLNTEAFF; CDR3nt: TGTGCCAGCATAAGGGACAGATATTTGAACACTGAAGCTTTCTTT
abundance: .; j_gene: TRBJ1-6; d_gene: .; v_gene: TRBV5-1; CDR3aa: CASSLIQGTNSPLHF; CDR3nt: TGCGCCAGCAGCCTAATACAGGGAACTAATTCACCCCTCCACTTT
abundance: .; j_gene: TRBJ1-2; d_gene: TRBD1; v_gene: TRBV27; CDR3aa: CASSLRPTGWGYTF; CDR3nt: TGTGCCAGCAGTCTCCGACCGACAGGGTGGGGCTACACCTTC
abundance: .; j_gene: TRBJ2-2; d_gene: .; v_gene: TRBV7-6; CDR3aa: CASSPGTRTGELFF; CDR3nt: TGTGCCAGCAGCCCTGGAACTAGGACCGGGGAGCTGTTTTTT
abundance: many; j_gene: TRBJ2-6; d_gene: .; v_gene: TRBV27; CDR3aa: CASSSPGAGANVLTF; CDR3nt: TGTGCCAGCTCCTCCCCCGGGGCTGGGGCCAACGTCCTGACTTTC
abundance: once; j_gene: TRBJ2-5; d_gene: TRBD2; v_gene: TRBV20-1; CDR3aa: CSASTSGRETQYF; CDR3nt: TGCAGTGCTAGTACTAGCGGGAGAGAGACCCAGTACTTC
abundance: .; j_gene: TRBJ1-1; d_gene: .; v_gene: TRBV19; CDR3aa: CASSPGGSNTEAFF; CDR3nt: TGTGCCAGTAGTCCGGGGGGTTCGAACACTGAAGCTTTCTTT
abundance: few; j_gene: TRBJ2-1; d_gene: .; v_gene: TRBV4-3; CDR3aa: CASSDSFYTEQFF; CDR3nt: TGCGCCAGCAGCGACAGTTTTTACACTGAGCAGTTCTTC
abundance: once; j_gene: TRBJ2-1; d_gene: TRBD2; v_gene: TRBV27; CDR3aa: CASSLGLAGDEQFF; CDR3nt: TGTGCCAGCAGTTTAGGGCTAGCGGGAGATGAGCAGTTCTTC
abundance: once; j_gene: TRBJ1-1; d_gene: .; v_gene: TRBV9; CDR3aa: CASSVVGQGAEAFF; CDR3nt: TGTGCCAGCAGCGTAGTGGGACAAGGGGCTGAAGCTTTCTTT
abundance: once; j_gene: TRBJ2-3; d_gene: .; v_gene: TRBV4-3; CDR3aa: CASSHQEGGEDTQYF; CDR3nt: TGCGCCAGCAGCCACCAGGAGGGTGGGGAAGATACGCAGTATTTT
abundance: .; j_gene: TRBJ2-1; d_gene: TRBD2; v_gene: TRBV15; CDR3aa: CATSRNRDYYNEQFF; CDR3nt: TGTGCCACCAGCAGGAATCGGGACTACTACAATGAGCAGTTCTTC
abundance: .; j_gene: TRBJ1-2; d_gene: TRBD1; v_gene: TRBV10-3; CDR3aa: CAISSQGANFIYGYTF; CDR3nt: TGTGCCATCAGCTCCCAGGGGGCGAACTTTATCTATGGCTACACCTTC
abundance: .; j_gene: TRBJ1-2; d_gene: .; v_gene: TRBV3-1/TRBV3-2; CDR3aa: CASSQDSDSLYGYTF; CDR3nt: TGTGCCAGCAGCCAAGATTCCGACAGTCTCTATGGCTACACCTTC
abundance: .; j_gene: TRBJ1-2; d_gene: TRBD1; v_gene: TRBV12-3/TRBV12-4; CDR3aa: CASSFPGGGGYTF; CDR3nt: TGTGCCAGCAGTTTCCCAGGGGGTGGGGGCTACACCTTC
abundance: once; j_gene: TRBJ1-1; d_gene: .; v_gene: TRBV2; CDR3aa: CASMGLKMNTEAFF; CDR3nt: TGTGCCAGCATGGGACTGAAAATGAACACTGAAGCTTTCTTT
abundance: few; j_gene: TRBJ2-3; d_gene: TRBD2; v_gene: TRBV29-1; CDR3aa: CSVEPSGITDTQYF; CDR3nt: TGCAGCGTTGAGCCTAGCGGGATTACAGATACGCAGTATTTT
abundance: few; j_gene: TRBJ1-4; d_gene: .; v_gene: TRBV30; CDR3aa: CAWAWDTWPTNEKLFF; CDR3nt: TGTGCCTGGGCTTGGGACACCTGGCCAACTAATGAAAAACTGTTTTTT
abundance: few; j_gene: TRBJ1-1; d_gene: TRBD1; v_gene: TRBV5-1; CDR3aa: CASSWGQGGATEAFF; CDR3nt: TGCGCCAGCAGCTGGGGGCAGGGGGGCGCGACTGAAGCTTTCTTT
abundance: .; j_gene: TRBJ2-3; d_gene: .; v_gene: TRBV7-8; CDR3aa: CASSLIGQSTDTQYF; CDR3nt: TGTGCCAGCAGCTTAATTGGGCAGAGCACAGATACGCAGTATTTT
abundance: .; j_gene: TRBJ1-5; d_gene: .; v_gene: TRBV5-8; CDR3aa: CASSLEWGGSNQPQHF; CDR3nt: TGTGCCAGCAGCTTGGAGTGGGGGGGTTCGAATCAGCCCCAGCATTTT
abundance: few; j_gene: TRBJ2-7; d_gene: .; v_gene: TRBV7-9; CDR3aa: CASTTAMGGREQYF; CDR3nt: TGTGCCAGCACCACAGCTATGGGTGGGCGCGAGCAGTACTTC
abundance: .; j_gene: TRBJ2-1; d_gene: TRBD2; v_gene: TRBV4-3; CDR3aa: CASSLRASGSFEQFF; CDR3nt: TGCGCCAGCAGCCTCAGGGCTAGCGGGAGTTTTGAGCAGTTCTTC
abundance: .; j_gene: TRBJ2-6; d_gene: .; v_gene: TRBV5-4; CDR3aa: CASSLAGAGANVLTF; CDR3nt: TGTGCCAGCAGCTTGGCAGGGGCTGGGGCCAACGTCCTGACTTTC
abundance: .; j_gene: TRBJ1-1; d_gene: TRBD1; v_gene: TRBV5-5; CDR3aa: CASSLVGQDRAFF; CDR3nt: TGTGCCAGCAGCTTGGTAGGACAGGATCGAGCTTTCTTT
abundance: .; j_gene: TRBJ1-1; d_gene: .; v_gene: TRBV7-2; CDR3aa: CASSLSGGSYTEAFF; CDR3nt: TGTGCCAGCAGCCTGAGTGGAGGGTCGTACACTGAAGCTTTCTTT
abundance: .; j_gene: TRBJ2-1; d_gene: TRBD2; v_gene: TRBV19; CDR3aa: CASTPGLAGAWEQFF; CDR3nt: TGTGCCAGTACCCCGGGACTAGCGGGAGCCTGGGAGCAGTTCTTC
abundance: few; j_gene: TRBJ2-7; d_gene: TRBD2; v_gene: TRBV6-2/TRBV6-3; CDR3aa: CASSYSSSGSYEQYF; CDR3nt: TGTGCCAGCAGTTACTCGTCTAGCGGATCCTACGAGCAGTACTTC
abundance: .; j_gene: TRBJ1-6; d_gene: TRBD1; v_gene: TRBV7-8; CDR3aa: CASSGRIGTVYNSPLHF; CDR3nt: TGTGCCAGCAGCGGGCGGATTGGGACAGTCTATAATTCACCCCTCCACTTT
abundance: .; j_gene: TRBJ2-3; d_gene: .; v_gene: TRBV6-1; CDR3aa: CASSDNSAGRTDTQYF; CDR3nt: TGTGCCAGCAGTGATAATTCAGCGGGCCGCACAGATACGCAGTATTTT
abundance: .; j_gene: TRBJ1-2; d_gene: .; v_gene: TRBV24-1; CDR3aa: CATSDSGTLANYGYTF; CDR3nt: TGTGCCACCAGTGACTCCGGGACACTAGCTAACTATGGCTACACCTTC
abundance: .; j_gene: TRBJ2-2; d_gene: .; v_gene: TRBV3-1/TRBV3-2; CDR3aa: CASSQGTPIHTGELFF; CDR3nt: TGTGCCAGCAGCCAAGGCACACCAATCCACACCGGGGAGCTGTTTTTT
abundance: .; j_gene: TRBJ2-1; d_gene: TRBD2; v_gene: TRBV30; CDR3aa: CAWTSGRNEQFF; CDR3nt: TGTGCCTGGACTAGCGGACGGAATGAGCAGTTCTTC
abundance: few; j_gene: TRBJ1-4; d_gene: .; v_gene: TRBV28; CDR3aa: CASSLVTGEKLFF; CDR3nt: TGTGCCAGCAGTTTAGTGACGGGTGAAAAACTGTTTTTT
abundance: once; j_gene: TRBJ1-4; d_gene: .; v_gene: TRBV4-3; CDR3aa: CASSQAGASEKLFF; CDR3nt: TGCGCCAGCAGCCAAGCAGGGGCGAGTGAAAAACTGTTTTTT
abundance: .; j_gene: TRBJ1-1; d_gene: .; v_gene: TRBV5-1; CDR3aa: CASSLKGDTEAFF; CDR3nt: TGCGCCAGCAGCTTGAAAGGGGACACTGAAGCTTTCTTT
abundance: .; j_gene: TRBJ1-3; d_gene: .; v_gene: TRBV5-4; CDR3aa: CASSSFGEGSSGNTIYF; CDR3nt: TGTGCCAGCAGCTCTTTTGGGGAGGGCTCCTCTGGAAACACCATATATTTT
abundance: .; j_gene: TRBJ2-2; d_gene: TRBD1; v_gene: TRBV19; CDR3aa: CASRGDRDFSGELFF; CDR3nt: TGTGCCAGCCGGGGGGACAGGGATTTTTCCGGGGAGCTGTTTTTT
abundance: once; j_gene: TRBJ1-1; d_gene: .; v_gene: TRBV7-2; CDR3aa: CASRSNPGVSEAFF; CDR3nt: TGTGCCAGCAGGTCTAATCCAGGGGTATCTGAAGCTTTCTTT
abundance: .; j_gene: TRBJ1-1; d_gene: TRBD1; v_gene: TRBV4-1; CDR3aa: CASSPTLGQGTMNTEAFF; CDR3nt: TGCGCCAGCAGCCCGACATTGGGACAGGGAACCATGAACACTGAAGCTTTCTTT
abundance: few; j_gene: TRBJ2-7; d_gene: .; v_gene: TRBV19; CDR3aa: CASSIGVNEQYF; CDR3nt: TGTGCCAGTAGTATTGGAGTCAACGAGCAGTACTTC
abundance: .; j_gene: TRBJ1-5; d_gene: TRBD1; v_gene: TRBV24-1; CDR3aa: CATSEGGSVQPQHF; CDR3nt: TGTGCCACCAGTGAAGGGGGCAGTGTTCAGCCCCAGCATTTT
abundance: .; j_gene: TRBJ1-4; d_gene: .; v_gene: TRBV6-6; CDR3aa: CASSYGGGEKLFF; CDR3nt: TGTGCCAGCAGTTACGGGGGGGGTGAAAAACTGTTTTTT
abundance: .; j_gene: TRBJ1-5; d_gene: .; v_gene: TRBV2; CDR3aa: CASSEQGPGVGNQPQHF; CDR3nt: TGTGCCAGCAGTGAGCAGGGCCCGGGGGTTGGCAATCAGCCCCAGCATTTT
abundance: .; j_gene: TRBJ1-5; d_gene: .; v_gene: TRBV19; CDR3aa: CASSIQSNQPQHF; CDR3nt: TGTGCCAGTAGTATACAGAGCAATCAGCCCCAGCATTTT
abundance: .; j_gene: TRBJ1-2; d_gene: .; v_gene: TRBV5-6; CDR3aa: CASSSPKRGSYGYTF; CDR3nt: TGTGCCAGCAGCTCCCCAAAACGCGGGAGCTATGGCTACACCTTC
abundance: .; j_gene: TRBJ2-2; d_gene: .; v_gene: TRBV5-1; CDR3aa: CASSLDAPGELFF; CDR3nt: TGCGCCAGCAGCTTGGACGCGCCCGGGGAGCTGTTTTTT
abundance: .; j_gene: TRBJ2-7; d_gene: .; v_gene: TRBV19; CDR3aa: CASSISQGDSYEQYF; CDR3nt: TGTGCCAGTAGTATTTCCCAGGGTGACTCCTACGAGCAGTACTTC
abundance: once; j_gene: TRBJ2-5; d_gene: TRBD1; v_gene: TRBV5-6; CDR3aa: CASSPWTGRETQYF; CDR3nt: TGTGCCAGCAGCCCCTGGACAGGGAGAGAGACCCAGTACTTC
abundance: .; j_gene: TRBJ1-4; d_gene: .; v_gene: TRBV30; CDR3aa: CAWRMGQGGEKLFF; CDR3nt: TGTGCCTGGAGAATGGGTCAGGGCGGTGAAAAACTGTTTTTT
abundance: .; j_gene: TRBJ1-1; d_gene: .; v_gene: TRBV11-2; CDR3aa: CASSSQGAYTEAFF; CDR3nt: TGTGCCAGCAGCTCACAGGGCGCCTACACTGAAGCTTTCTTT
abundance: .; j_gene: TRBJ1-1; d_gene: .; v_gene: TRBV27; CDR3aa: CASSSPGDTEAFF; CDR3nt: TGTGCCAGCAGTTCACCAGGGGACACTGAAGCTTTCTTT
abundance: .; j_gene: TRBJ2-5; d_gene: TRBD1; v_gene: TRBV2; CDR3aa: CASASPPGQPQETQYF; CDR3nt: TGTGCCAGCGCTTCCCCTCCGGGACAGCCGCAAGAGACCCAGTACTTC
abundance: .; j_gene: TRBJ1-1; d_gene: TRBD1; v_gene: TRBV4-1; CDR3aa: CASSQEGQGITEAFF; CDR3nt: TGCGCCAGCAGCCAAGAGGGACAGGGGATCACTGAAGCTTTCTTT
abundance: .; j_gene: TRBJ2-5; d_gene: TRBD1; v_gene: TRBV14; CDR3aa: CASSQVDRVQETQYF; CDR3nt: TGTGCCAGCAGCCAAGTAGACAGGGTCCAAGAGACCCAGTACTTC